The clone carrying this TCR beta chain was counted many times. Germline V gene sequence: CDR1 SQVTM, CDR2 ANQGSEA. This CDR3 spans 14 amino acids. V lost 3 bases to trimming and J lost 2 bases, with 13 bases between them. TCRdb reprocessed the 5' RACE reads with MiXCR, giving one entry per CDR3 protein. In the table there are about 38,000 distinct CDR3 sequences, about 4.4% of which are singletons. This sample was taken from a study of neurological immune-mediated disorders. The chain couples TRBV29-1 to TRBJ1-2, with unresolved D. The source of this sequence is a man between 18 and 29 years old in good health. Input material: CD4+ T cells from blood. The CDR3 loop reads CSVDGLNLNYGYTF. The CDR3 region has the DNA TGCAGCGTTGATGGACTGAATCTAAACTATGGCTACACCTTC.